The rows below give T cell receptor beta chains drawn from one sample of a study of blood T cells in healthy people across ages. From the 5' RACE reads, TCRdb called clonotypes with MiXCR, one entry per CDR3 protein. The sample has over 500,000 distinct CDR3 sequences, 40% to 65% seen once. Sequencing was done on a sample of blood. Receptors originate from a woman of 80 years or more in good health. The CDR3 runs from the conserved cysteine through the conserved F or W. Each record gives: D gene, clone size, J gene, V gene, CDR3 DNA, CDR3 protein. D genes are given only for firm matches. Expanded clones are given a class, and other clones once, few, many or no size at all.

TRBD2,-,TRBJ2-4,TRBV20-1,TGCAGTGCTAGGACCGCGCTAGCGGGAAAGTACAATGAGCAGTACTTC,CSARTALAGKYNEQYF
-,few,TRBJ2-7,TRBV27,TGTGCCAGCAGTTACGGGCAGGGCTACGAGCAGTACTTC,CASSYGQGYEQYF
-,many,TRBJ2-4,TRBV10-1,TGCGCCAGCAGTGCTGACGCTGAAAACATTCAGTACTTC,CASSADAENIQYF
TRBD1,-,TRBJ1-2,TRBV7-8,TGTGCCAGCAGCCATGCGGGACAGAATTTTTATGGCTACACCTTC,CASSHAGQNFYGYTF
TRBD1,-,TRBJ2-3,TRBV20-1,TGCAGTGCTAGAGCAAGGACAGGGCAAGATACGCAGTATTTT,CSARARTGQDTQYF
TRBD2,-,TRBJ2-1,TRBV20-1,TGCAGTGCCAGTAGGTCTAGCGGGATGTACAATGAGCAGTTCTTC,CSASRSSGMYNEQFF
-,-,TRBJ2-4,TRBV7-2,TGTGCCAGCAGCCCGCGGCGGGGGCAAGTAGCCAAAAACATTCAGTACTTC,CASSPRRGQVAKNIQYF
-,-,TRBJ2-1,TRBV6-1,TGTGCCAGCGGTGAAGGGGCCCAGTCAGCGCGGTTCTTC,CASGEGAQSARFF
TRBD2,many,TRBJ2-3,TRBV7-9,TGTGCCAGCAGCTTAGGGACTAGCGGGGCGGCAGATACGCAGTATTTT,CASSLGTSGAADTQYF
-,many,TRBJ2-3,TRBV5-1,TGCGCCAGCAGCGCGTTGACCCAGGCCGATACGCAGTATTTT,CASSALTQADTQYF
-,few,TRBJ2-2,TRBV5-5,TGTGCCAGCAGCTTGGTGATGGTAGCAATGGACGGGGAGCTGTTTTTT,CASSLVMVAMDGELFF
-,-,TRBJ2-5,TRBV6-5,TGTGCCAGCAGATGGAATCTCCGGGAGACCCAGTACTTC,CASRWNLRETQYF
TRBD2,many,TRBJ2-1,TRBV7-6,TGTGTCAGCAGCCCGACTAGCGGGAGGTTGGTATCCTACAATGAGCAGTTCTTC,CVSSPTSGRLVSYNEQFF
-,-,TRBJ2-7,TRBV6-5,TGTGCCAGCAGTTCGCGACCTTTCTCCTACGAGCAGTACTTC,CASSSRPFSYEQYF
-,many,TRBJ2-2,TRBV24-1,TGTGCCACGACAGAGAACACCGGGGAGCTGTTTTTT,CATTENTGELFF
-,many,TRBJ2-7,TRBV10-3,TGTGCCATCAGTGAGTCGGTGGGGCCGTACGAGCAGTACTTC,CAISESVGPYEQYF
TRBD1,few,TRBJ1-5,TRBV4-2,TGTGCCAGCAGCCAAGACAGGGGGCAGGGATGGGATCAGCCCCAGCATTTT,CASSQDRGQGWDQPQHF
TRBD2,many,TRBJ2-1,TRBV12-3/TRBV12-4,TGTGCCAGCGGCCCGGGGGGGAATGAGCAGTTCTTC,CASGPGGNEQFF
-,few,TRBJ2-7,TRBV27,TGTGCCAGCAGTTCCATCACGAGGGTCACCGATAGCGAGCAGTACTTC,CASSSITRVTDSEQYF
-,few,TRBJ1-2,TRBV3-1,TGTGCCAGCAGCCAGAGTCGGAACTATGGCTACACCTTC,CASSQSRNYGYTF
-,few,TRBJ2-1,TRBV4-2,TGTGCCAGCAGCCAGGACTTTTACTACAATGAGCAGTTCTTC,CASSQDFYYNEQFF
-,many,TRBJ2-1,TRBV5-1,TGCGCCAGCAGCTTGATCCTAGCCTCAGATGAGCAGTTCTTC,CASSLILASDEQFF
-,few,TRBJ2-3,TRBV4-1,TGCGCCAGCAGCCAAAAGCCACAGAGCACAGATACGCAGTATTTT,CASSQKPQSTDTQYF
-,-,TRBJ2-2,TRBV5-1,TGCGCCAGCAGGAGCCAGACGAACACCGGGGAGCTGTTTTTT,CASRSQTNTGELFF
-,few,TRBJ1-1,TRBV2,TGTGCCAGCAGTGGGTTGAATGACCACACTGAAGCTTTCTTT,CASSGLNDHTEAFF
-,few,TRBJ1-1,TRBV7-2,TGTGCCAGCAGCTTAGTCATATACGCTGAAGCTTTCTTT,CASSLVIYAEAFF
TRBD1,-,TRBJ2-2,TRBV12-3/TRBV12-4,TGTGCCAGCAGTTTTTGGACAGGGATGACCGGGGAGCTGTTTTTT,CASSFWTGMTGELFF
-,-,TRBJ1-2,TRBV29-1,TGCAGCACCTCACAGGGATCTCATGGCTACACCTTC,CSTSQGSHGYTF
-,-,TRBJ2-1,TRBV15,TGTGCCACCAGCAGAGGTTTTGGGAGCTCCTACAATGAGCAGTTCTTC,CATSRGFGSSYNEQFF
TRBD2,many,TRBJ2-5,TRBV20-1,TGCAGTGCTAGAAATCGACTAGCGGGAATGGAGACCCAGTACTTC,CSARNRLAGMETQYF
-,-,TRBJ2-1,TRBV9,TGTGCCAGCAGCGTAGGTAAGGGGGGCAATGAGCAGTTCTTC,CASSVGKGGNEQFF
-,-,TRBJ2-3,TRBV6-1,TGTGCCAGCAGAGCCCTTGGGGGACGGACGGTTAGCACAGATACGCAGTATTTT,CASRALGGRTVSTDTQYF
-,-,TRBJ1-5,TRBV7-2,TGTGCCAGCAGCTTAACCATCGGCCAGCCCCAGCATTTT,CASSLTIGQPQHF
-,-,TRBJ1-5,TRBV28,TGTGCCAGCAGTTTAATGGGTCAGCCCCAGCATTTT,CASSLMGQPQHF
TRBD2,-,TRBJ2-7,TRBV25-1,TGTGCCAGCAGTCCAGCGGGATCCGATCGAGAGCAGTACTTC,CASSPAGSDREQYF
TRBD1,-,TRBJ1-2,TRBV28,TGTGCCAGCAGTTTATCCAGGGGGGACTATGGCTACACCTTC,CASSLSRGDYGYTF
TRBD1,many,TRBJ1-1,TRBV7-3,TGTGCCACCGGGACAGGGGCCTACACTGAAGCTTTCTTT,CATGTGAYTEAFF
-,many,TRBJ2-7,TRBV7-9,TGTGCCAGCAGCTTAGTAGGGCAGCCCCTCGAGCAGTACTTC,CASSLVGQPLEQYF
-,-,TRBJ1-1,TRBV10-3,TGTGCCATCAGTGATTTACAAAGGTCGAACACTGAAGCTTTCTTT,CAISDLQRSNTEAFF
TRBD2,few,TRBJ2-1,TRBV5-1,TGCGCCAGCAGCTTGCTCCCGGGAGGGTCAAGGGATGAGCAGTTCTTC,CASSLLPGGSRDEQFF
-,many,TRBJ2-7,TRBV5-8,TGTGCCAGCAGCTTTGGGTACCCGAGGGACGAGCAGTACTTC,CASSFGYPRDEQYF
-,-,TRBJ1-2,TRBV12-3/TRBV12-4,TGTGCCAGCAGTCCCCTGTGGGGGGCTAGGGGCTACACCTTC,CASSPLWGARGYTF